The 8 T cell receptor beta chains reported below all come from one sample, sequenced in a study of T-cell reconstitution after alpha-beta-depleted transplantation in children. Unique molecular identifiers were incorporated during preparation of the TCRbeta library. MiXCR, applied by TCRdb to the PCR reads, yields one record per CDR3 protein. Of 300,000 to 350,000 distinct CDR3 sequences in the sample, around 20% are singletons; the top ten hold roughly 11%. The sequencing here drew on PBMCs, mostly from graft donor cells, taken 180 days after TCRalphabeta/CD19-depleted stem cell transplant. The receptors stem from a male patient younger than 18 who had a stem cell transplant for acute lymphoblastic leukemia, so the T cells may come from the graft donor.

The chain combines TRBV24-1 with TRBJ2-7; D possibly corresponds to TRBD1 (6 bases). V was pared by 10 bases and J by 0 bases, with 15 bases between. Germline V gives CDR1 KGHDR, CDR2 SFDVKD. The CDR3 is made up of 14 amino acids. This CDR3 reads CATEGTTYSYEQYF. CDR3 nucleotide sequence: TGTGCCACTGAGGGGACAACCTACTCCTACGAGCAGTACTTC.

The V call is TRBV3-1, the J call TRBJ1-1; the match to TRBD1 covers 7 bases. Germline loops: CDR1 LGHDT, CDR2 YNNKEL (reference sequence). Germline trimming cut 0 bases from V and 1 base from J; bases unmatched to any gene: 8. The CDR3 consists of 17 residues. As DNA, the CDR3 is TGTGCCAGCAGCCAAGAGACAGGGATCGGGGGGAACACTGAAGCTTTCTTT. Its translation is CASSQETGIGGNTEAFF.

This clonotype appeared once. J is TRBJ2-4 and V is TRBV15, with TRBD2 matching over 7 bases. This CDR3 contains 15 residues. Germline CDR1 reads LNHNV; CDR2 reads YYDKDF (reference sequence). The V gene end was trimmed by 1 base and the J gene end by 7 bases; junction bases not matched to a gene: 7. In DNA form, the CDR3 reads TGTGCCACCAGCAGAGGATCAGCGGGAAGGAACATTCAGTACTTC. This translates into CATSRGSAGRNIQYF.

This clonotype came up a few times. J is TRBJ2-6 and V is TRBV20-1; a possible D gene is TRBD1 (5 bases). The V end lost 5 bases, the J end lost 4 bases, and 18 bases lay between the germline ends. Per the germline V gene, CDR1 is DFQATT and CDR2 is SNEGSKA (reference sequence). The CDR3 totals 16 residues. The CDR3 here is CSAQSYYRKGANVLTF. The DNA for the CDR3 is TGCAGTGCTCAATCTTATTACAGGAAGGGGGCCAACGTCCTGACTTTC.

The chain employs TRBV4-1 and TRBJ2-2; D uncertain. The CDR3 totals 15 residues. V was trimmed by 8 bases and J by 0 bases, leaving 13 bases between them. CDR1 and CDR2 from the germline V gene are MGHRA and YSYEKL. The CDR3 is CASYNLPSNTGELFF. CDR3 sequence (DNA): TGCGCCAGCTACAACCTTCCCTCGAACACCGGGGAGCTGTTTTTT.

The J gene is TRBJ2-5, the V gene TRBV11-1; tentative D call: TRBD2 (6 bases). The CDR3 runs 15 residues. V was trimmed by 3 bases and J by 5 bases, leaving 16 bases between them. Germline CDR1 reads SGHAT; CDR2 reads FQDESV (reference sequence). The CDR3, as DNA: TGTGCCAGCAGCTTTACTTCCACAGGAGGGGAGACCCAGTACTTC. Protein product: CASSFTSTGGETQYF. The full variable domain, with the rest looked up from reference TRBV11-1 and TRBJ2-5, is EAEVAQSPRYKITEKSQAVAFWCDPISGHATLYWYRQILGQGPELLVQFQDESVVDDSQLPKDRFSAERLKGVDSTLKIQPAELGDSAMYLCASSFTSTGGETQYFGPGTRLLVL.

This clonotype appeared a few times. The rearrangement links TRBV5-1 to TRBJ2-3, with unresolved D. Trimming left V 0 bases short and J 0 bases short, with 8 bases between. The CDR3 spans 15 residues. CDR1 and CDR2 (germline): SGHRS, YFSETQ. CDR3 in DNA: TGCGCCAGCAGCTTGGTTAGTTATAGCACAGATACGCAGTATTTT. It encodes CASSLVSYSTDTQYF.

The chain couples TRBV18 to TRBJ2-4; D unresolved. This CDR3 is built from 11 residues. CDR1 and CDR2 (germline): KGHSH, LQKENI. The V and J ends lost 2 bases and 6 bases respectively, with 2 bases between them. CDR3 nucleotides: TGTGCCAGCTCACCAGGAAACATTCAGTACTTC. Encoded protein: CASSPGNIQYF.